This T cell receptor (beta chain) was observed in a study of blood T cell repertoires in COVID-19. Profiled with immunoSEQ multiplex PCR; TCRdb holds only in-frame clones, not every one. This sample has 150,000 or so clones, with 91% found just once. CDR3 size: 15 residues. Germline CDR1 is MDHEN and CDR2 is SYDVKM. Trimming cost V 6 bases and J 8 bases; bases outside gene matches: 12. This clonotype originated in a man aged 45-60 years with acute or convalescent COVID-19. The chain joins TRBV28 to TRBJ1-4; 7 nucleotides agree with TRBD1. The sequenced sample was peripheral blood. The DNA of the CDR3 is TGTGCCAGCAGACATCGACAGGGCAGTTGGGAAAAACTGTTTTTT. Residues: CASRHRQGSWEKLFF.